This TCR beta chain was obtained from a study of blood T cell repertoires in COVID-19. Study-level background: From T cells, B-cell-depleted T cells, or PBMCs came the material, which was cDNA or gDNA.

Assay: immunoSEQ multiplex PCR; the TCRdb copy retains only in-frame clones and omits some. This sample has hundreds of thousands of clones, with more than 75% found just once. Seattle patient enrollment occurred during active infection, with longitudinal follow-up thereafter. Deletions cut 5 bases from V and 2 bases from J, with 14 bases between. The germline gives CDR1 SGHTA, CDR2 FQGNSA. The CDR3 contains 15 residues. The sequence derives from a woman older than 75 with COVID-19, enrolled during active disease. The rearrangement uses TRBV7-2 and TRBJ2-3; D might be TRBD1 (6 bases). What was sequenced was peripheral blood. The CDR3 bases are TGTGCCAGCAGCCTAAGGACAGCCGACACAGATACGCAGTATTTT. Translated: CASSLRTADTDTQYF.